This passage covers 2 T cell receptor beta chains from one sample sequenced in a study of T cells in Graves' hyperthyroidism and ophthalmopathy. The investigators amplified TCR beta CDR3 regions from RNA transcripts. The study used the HTBI primer set for a first-round RT-PCR of the TCR CDR3. In TCRdb, the multiplex PCR reads were re-called with MiXCR into one record per CDR3 protein. This table holds roughly 240,000 distinct CDR3 sequences, roughly 22% found once. The sample consisted of blood. These TCRs come from a woman between 35 and 50 years old with Graves' ophthalmopathy.

This clonotype occurred many times. The genes are TRBV5-1 and TRBJ2-2; TRBD1 might be the D (5 bases). Trimming cost V 2 bases and J 1 base, with 9 bases left between them. The germline gives CDR1 SGHRS, CDR2 YFSETQ. The CDR3 runs to 15 residues. CDR3 DNA sequence: TGCGCCAGCAGCTTCCGTCAGGGGAACACCGGGGAGCTGTTTTTT. This translates into CASSFRQGNTGELFF.

This clonotype was picked up many times. V usage is TRBV20-1 and J usage is TRBJ2-7, with TRBD1 as a possible D gene (7 bases). Germline loops: CDR1 DFQATT, CDR2 SNEGSKA (reference sequence). The CDR3 consists of 16 residues. V gave up 4 bases and J gave up 5 bases, with 24 bases separating them. The CDR3 DNA follows: TGCAGTGCTACTACAAAATGGCTAGGGGGCGGGAACGAGCAGTACTTC. Translating it yields CSATTKWLGGGNEQYF.